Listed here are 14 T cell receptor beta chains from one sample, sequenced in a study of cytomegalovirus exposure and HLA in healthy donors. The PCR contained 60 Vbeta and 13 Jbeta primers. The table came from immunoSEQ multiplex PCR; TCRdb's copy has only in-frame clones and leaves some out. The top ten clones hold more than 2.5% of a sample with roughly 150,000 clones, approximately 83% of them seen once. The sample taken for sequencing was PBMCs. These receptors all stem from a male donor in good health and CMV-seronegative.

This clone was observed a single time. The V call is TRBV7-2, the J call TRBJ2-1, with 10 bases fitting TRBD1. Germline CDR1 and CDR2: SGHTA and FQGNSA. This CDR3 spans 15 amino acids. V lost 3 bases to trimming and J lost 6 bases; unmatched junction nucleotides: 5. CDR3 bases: TGTGCCAGCAGCTTGGGACAGGGGCGCTTCAATGAGCAGTTCTTC. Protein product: CASSLGQGRFNEQFF.

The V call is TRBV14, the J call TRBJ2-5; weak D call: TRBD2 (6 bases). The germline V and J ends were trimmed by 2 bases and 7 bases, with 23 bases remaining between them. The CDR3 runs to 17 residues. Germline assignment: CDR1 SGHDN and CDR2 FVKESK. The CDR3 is CASSQSSSKTSSVTQYF. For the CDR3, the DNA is TGTGCCAGCAGCCAATCAAGTTCGAAAACTTCTAGCGTGACCCAGTACTTC.

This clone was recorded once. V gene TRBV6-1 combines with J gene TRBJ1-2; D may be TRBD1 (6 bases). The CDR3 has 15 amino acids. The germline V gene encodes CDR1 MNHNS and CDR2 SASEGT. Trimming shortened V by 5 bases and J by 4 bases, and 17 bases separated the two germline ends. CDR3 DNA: TGTGCCAGCAGTATCGTGGGCACCAGGGGCTATGGCTACACCTTC. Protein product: CASSIVGTRGYGYTF.

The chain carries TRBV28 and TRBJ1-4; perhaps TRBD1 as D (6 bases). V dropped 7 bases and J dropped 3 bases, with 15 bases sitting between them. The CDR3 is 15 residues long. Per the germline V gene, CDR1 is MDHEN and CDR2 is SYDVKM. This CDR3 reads CASTTRDKANEKLFF. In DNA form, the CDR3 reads TGTGCCAGCACTACCCGGGACAAAGCTAATGAAAAACTGTTTTTT.

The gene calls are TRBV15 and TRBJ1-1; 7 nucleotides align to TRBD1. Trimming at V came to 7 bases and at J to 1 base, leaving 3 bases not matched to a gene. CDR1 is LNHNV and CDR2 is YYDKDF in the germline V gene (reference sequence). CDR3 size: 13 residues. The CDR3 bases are TGTGCCACCACGGGACAGCCGAACACTGAAGCTTTCTTT. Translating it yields CATTGQPNTEAFF. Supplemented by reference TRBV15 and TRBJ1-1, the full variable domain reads DAMVIQNPRYQVTQFGKPVTLSCSQTLNHNVMYWYQQKSSQAPKLLFHYYDKDFNNEADTPDNFQSRRPNTSFCFLDIRSPGLGDTAMYLCATTGQPNTEAFFGQGTRLTVV.

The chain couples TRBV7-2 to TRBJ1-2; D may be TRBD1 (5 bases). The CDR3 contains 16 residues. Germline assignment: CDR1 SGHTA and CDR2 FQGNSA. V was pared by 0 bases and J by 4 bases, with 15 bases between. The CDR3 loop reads CASSLAQGVTVYGYTF. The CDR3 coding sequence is TGTGCCAGCAGCTTAGCGCAAGGGGTAACGGTCTATGGCTACACCTTC.

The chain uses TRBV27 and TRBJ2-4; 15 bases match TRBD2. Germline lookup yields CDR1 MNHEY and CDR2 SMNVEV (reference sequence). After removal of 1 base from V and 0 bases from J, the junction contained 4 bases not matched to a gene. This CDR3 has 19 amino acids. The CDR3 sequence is CASSLLGLAGGRAKNIQYF. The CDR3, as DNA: TGTGCCAGCAGTTTATTAGGACTAGCGGGAGGGAGAGCCAAAAACATTCAGTACTTC.

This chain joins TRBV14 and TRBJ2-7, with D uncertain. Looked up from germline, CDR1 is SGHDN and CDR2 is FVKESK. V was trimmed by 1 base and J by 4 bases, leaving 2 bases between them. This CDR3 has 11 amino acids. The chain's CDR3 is CASSQAYEQYF. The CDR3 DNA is TGTGCCAGCAGCCAAGCGTACGAGCAGTACTTC.

CDR3 nucleotide sequence: TGTGCCAGCAGCTTGGCCAGAACAGGGGTGGGTAACTATGGCTACACCTTC. This translates into CASSLARTGVGNYGYTF. J is TRBJ1-2 and V is TRBV5-4, with 7 bases matching TRBD1. V trimming: 0 bases; J trimming: 1 base; junction bases outside the gene matches: 9. The length of the CDR3 is 17 residues. CDR1 SGHNT and CDR2 YYREEE come from the germline V gene (reference sequence).

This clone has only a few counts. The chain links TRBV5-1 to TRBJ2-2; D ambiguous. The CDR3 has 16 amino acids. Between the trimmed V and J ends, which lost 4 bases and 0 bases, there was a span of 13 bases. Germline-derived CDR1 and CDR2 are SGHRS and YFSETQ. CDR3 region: CASSARGPANTGELFF. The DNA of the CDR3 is TGCGCCAGCAGCGCCCGTGGGCCCGCGAACACCGGGGAGCTGTTTTTT. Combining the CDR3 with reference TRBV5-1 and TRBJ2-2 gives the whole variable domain KAGVTQTPRYLIKTRGQQVTLSCSPISGHRSVSWYQQTPGQGLQFLFEYFSETQRNKGNFPGRFSGRQFSNSRSEMNVSTLELGDSALYLCASSARGPANTGELFFGEGSRLTVL.

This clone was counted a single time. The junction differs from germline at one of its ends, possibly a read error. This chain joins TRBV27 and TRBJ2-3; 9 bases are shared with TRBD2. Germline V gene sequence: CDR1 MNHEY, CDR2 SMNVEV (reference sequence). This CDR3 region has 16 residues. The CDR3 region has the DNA TGTGCCAGCAGTTCACCAAAGACTAGCGGCACAGATATGCAGTATTTT. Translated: CASSSPKTSGTDMQYF.

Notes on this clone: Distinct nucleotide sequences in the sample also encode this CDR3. Here the CDR3 reads CASSPGTGGSEQYF. The CDR3 nucleotides are TGTGCCAGCTCACCGGGGACAGGGGGTAGCGAGCAGTACTTC. The J gene is TRBJ2-7, the V gene TRBV18; 11 bases are a match to TRBD1. J gave up 6 bases and V 3 bases, and 4 bases lay outside the gene matches. The CDR3 has 14 residues. Germline loops: CDR1 KGHSH, CDR2 LQKENI. The whole variable domain, remainder taken from reference TRBV18 and TRBJ2-7, is NAGVMQNPRHLVRRRGQEARLRCSPMKGHSHVYWYRQLPEEGLKFMVYLQKENIIDESGMPKERFSAEFPKEGPSILRIQQVVRGDSAAYFCASSPGTGGSEQYFGPGTRLTVT.

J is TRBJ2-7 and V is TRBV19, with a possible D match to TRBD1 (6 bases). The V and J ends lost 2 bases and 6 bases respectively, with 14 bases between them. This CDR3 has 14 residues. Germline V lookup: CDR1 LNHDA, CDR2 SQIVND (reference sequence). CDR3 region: CASSILGQGIEQYF. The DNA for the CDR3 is TGTGCCAGTAGTATACTTGGCCAGGGGATCGAGCAGTACTTC.

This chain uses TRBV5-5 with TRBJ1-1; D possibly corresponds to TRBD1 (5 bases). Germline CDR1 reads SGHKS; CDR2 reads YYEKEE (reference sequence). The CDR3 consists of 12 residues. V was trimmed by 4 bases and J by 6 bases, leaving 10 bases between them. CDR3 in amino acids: CASSLWGPEAFF. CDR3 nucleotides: TGTGCCAGCAGCCTCTGGGGCCCTGAAGCTTTCTTT.